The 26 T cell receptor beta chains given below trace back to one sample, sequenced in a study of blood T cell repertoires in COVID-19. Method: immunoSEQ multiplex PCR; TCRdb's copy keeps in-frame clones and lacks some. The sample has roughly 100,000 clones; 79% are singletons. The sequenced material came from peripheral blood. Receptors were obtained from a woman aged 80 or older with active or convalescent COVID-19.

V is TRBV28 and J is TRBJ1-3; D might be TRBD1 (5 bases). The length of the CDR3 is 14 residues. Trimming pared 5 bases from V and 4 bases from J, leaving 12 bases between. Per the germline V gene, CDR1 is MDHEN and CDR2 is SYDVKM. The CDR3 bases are TGTGCCAGCAGTACCGGGGGTGAGGGAAACACCATATATTTT. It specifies CASSTGGEGNTIYF.

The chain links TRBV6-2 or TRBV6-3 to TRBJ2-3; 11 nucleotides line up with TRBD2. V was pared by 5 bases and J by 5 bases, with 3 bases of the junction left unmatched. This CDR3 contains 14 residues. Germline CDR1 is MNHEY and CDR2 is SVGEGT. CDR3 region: CASSLLAGEDTQYF. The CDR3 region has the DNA TGTGCCAGCAGTCTACTAGCGGGGGAAGATACGCAGTATTTT.

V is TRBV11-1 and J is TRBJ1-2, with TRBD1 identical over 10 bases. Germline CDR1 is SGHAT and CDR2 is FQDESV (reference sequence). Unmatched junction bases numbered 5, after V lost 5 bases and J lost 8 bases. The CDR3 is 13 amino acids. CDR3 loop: CASSDGTGAGYTF. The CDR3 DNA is TGTGCCAGCAGCGACGGGACAGGGGCCGGCTACACCTTC.

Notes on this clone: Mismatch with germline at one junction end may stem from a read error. For the CDR3, the DNA is TGTGCCAGCAGCCCTAGCGGGATCTCCTACAATGAGCAGTTCTTC. It specifies CASSPSGISYNEQFF. The chain joins TRBV5-1 to TRBJ2-1, with 9 bases matching TRBD2. This CDR3 comprises 15 residues. In germline, CDR1 is SGHRS, CDR2 YFSETQ.

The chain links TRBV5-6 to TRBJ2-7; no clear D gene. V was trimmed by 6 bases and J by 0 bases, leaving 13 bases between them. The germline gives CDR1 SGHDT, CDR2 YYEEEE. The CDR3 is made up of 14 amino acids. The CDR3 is CASKSSGSSYEQYF. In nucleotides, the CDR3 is TGTGCCAGCAAAAGTTCCGGGTCCTCCTACGAGCAGTACTTC.

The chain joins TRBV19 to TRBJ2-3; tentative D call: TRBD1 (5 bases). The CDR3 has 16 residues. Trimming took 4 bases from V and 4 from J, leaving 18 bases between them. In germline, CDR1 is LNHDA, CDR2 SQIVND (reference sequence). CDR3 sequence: CASSKAGLIGSDTQYF. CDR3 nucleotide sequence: TGTGCCAGTAGTAAAGCAGGGTTAATAGGCTCAGATACGCAGTATTTT. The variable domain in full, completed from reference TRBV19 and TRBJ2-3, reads DGGITQSPKYLFRKEGQNVTLSCEQNLNHDAMYWYRQDPGQGLRLIYYSQIVNDFQKGDIAEGYSVSREKKESFPLTVTSAQKNPTAFYLCASSKAGLIGSDTQYFGPGTRLTVL.

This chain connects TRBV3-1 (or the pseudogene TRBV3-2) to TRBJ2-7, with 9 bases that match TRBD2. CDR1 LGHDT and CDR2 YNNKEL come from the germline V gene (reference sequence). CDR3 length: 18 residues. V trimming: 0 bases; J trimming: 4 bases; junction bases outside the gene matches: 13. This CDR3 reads CASSQDRPSGVNTYEQYF. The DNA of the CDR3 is TGTGCCAGCAGCCAAGACAGGCCTAGCGGGGTGAATACGTACGAGCAGTACTTC.

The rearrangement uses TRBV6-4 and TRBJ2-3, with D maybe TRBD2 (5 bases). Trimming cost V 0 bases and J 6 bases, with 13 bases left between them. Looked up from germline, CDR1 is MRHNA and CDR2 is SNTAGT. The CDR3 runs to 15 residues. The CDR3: CASSDSRAGADTQYF. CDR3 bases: TGTGCCAGCAGTGACTCAAGGGCGGGCGCTGATACGCAGTATTTT.

CDR3: CSVPGYGYTF. Written as DNA, the CDR3 is TGCAGCGTTCCGGGATATGGCTACACCTTC. The V and J genes are TRBV29-1 and TRBJ1-2, with no clear D. V lost 5 bases, J lost 5 bases, and 6 bases lay in between. Germline V CDR1 and CDR2: SQVTM, ANQGSEA. The CDR3 length is 10 residues.

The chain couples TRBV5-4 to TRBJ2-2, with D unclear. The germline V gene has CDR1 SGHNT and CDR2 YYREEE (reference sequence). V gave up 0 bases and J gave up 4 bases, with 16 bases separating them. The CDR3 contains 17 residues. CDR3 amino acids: CASSLGKRERLTGELFF. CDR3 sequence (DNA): TGTGCCAGCAGCTTGGGAAAACGAGAACGTCTCACCGGGGAGCTGTTTTTT.

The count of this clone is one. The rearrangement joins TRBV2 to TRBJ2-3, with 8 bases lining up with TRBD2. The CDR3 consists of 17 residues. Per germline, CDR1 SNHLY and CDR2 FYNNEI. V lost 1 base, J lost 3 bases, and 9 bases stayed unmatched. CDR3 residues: CASSEVTSGRLTDTQYF. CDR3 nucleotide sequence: TGTGCCAGCAGTGAAGTTACTAGCGGTCGGTTAACAGATACGCAGTATTTT.

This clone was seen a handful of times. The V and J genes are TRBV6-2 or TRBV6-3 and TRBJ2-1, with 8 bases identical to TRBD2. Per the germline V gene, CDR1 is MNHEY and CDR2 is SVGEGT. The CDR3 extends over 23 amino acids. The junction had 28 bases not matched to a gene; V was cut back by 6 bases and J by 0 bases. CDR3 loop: CASSLGAFPGTSYPPSSYNEQFF. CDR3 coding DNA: TGTGCCAGCAGCCTAGGGGCGTTCCCCGGGACTAGTTACCCCCCGAGCTCCTACAATGAGCAGTTCTTC.

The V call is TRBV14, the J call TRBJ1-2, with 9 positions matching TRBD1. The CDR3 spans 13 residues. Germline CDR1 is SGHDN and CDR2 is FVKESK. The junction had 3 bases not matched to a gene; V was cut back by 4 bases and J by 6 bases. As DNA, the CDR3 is TGTGCCAGCAGCCCCAGGACAGGGGATGGCTACACCTTC. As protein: CASSPRTGDGYTF.

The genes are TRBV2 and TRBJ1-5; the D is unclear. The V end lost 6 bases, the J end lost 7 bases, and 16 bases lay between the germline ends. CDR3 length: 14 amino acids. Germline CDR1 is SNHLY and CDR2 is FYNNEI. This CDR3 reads CASRSDGLGQPQHF. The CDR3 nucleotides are TGTGCCAGCAGGTCAGACGGCCTAGGACAGCCCCAGCATTTT.

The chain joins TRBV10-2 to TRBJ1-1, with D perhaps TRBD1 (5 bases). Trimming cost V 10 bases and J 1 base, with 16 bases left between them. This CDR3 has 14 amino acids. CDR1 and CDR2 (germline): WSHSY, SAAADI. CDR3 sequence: CATRWGRANTEAFF. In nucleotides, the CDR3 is TGCGCCACCCGGTGGGGGAGGGCGAACACTGAAGCTTTCTTT.

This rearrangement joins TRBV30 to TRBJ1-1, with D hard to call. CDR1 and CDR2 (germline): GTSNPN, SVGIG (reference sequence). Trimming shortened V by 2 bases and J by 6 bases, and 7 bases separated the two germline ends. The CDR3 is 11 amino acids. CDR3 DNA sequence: TGTGCCTGGAGTACCCGGGCTGAAGCTTTCTTT. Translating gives CAWSTRAEAFF.

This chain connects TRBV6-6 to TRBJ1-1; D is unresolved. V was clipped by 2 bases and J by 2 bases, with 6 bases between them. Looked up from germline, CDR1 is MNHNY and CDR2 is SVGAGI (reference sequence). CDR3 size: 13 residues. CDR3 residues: CASSYPPNTEAFF. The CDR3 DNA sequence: TGTGCCAGCAGTTACCCCCCTAACACTGAAGCTTTCTTT.

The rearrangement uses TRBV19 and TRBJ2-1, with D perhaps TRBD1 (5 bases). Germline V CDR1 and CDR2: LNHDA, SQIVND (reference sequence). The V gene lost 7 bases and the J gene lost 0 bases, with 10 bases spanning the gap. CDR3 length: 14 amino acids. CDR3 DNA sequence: TGTGCCAGTAAACGACAGACCTCCTACAATGAGCAGTTCTTC. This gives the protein CASKRQTSYNEQFF. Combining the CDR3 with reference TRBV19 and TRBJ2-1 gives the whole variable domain DGGITQSPKYLFRKEGQNVTLSCEQNLNHDAMYWYRQDPGQGLRLIYYSQIVNDFQKGDIAEGYSVSREKKESFPLTVTSAQKNPTAFYLCASKRQTSYNEQFFGPGTRLTVL.

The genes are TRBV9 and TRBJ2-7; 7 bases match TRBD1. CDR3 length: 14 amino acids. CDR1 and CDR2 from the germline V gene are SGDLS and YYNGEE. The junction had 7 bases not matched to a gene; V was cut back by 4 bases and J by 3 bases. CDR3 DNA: TGTGCCAGCAGCCCAAGGGACAGATACTACGAGCAGTACTTC. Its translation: CASSPRDRYYEQYF.

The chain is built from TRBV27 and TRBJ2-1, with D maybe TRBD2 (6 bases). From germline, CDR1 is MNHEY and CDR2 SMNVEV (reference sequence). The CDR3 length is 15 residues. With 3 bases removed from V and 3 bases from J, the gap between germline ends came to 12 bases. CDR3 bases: TGTGCCAGCAGTTTGGGCGGGACCCACTACAATGAGCAGTTCTTC. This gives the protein CASSLGGTHYNEQFF.

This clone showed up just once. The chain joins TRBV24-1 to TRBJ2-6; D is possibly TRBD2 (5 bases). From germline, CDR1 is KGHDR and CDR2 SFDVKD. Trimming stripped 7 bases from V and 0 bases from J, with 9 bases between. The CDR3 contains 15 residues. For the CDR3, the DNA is TGTGCCACCAGCGGGGTTGACTCTGGGGCCAACGTCCTGACTTTC. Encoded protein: CATSGVDSGANVLTF.

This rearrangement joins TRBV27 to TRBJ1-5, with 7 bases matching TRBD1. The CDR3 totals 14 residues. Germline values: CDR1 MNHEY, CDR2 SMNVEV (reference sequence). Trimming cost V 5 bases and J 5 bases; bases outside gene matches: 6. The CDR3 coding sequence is TGTGCCAGCAGTCCCTTGACAGGGTATCAGCCCCAGCATTTT. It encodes CASSPLTGYQPQHF.

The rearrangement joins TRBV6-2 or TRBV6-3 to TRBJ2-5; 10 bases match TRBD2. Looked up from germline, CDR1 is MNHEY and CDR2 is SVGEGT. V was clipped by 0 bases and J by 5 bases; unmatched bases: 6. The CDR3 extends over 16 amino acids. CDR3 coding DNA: TGTGCCAGCAGTTACTCTACTAGCGGGACCGGGGAGACCCAGTACTTC. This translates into CASSYSTSGTGETQYF.

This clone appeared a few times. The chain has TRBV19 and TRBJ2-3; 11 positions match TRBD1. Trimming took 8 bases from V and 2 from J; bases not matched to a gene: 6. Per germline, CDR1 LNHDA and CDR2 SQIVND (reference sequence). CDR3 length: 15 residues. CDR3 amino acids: CASRRGQGVTDTQYF. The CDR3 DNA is TGTGCCAGTCGGAGGGGACAGGGGGTCACAGATACGCAGTATTTT.

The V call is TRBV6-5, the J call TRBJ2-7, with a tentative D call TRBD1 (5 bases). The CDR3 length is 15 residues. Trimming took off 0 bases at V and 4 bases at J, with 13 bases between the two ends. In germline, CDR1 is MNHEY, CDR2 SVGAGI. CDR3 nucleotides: TGTGCCAGCAGTTACTCCCAAGGGGAAAAGTACGAGCAGTACTTC. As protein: CASSYSQGEKYEQYF.

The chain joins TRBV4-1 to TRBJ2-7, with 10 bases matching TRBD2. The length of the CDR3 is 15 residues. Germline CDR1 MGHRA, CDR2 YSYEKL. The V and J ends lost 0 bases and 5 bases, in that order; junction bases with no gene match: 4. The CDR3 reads CASSQDSGRLNEQYF. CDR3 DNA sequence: TGCGCCAGCAGCCAAGATAGCGGGAGGCTCAACGAGCAGTACTTC.